This T cell receptor (beta chain) was profiled in a study of CD8 T cells in Susac syndrome. Findings of the study overall: The CD4+ T cell repertoires in Susac syndrome were not clonally expanded.

Sequencing of TCR beta drew on CD8+ and CD4+ T cells from blood. Diagnostic criteria for definite or probable disease, in their recently defined form, were met by the patients with Susac syndrome. In regard to this clonotype: Its matching antigen is unknown.

Random hexamers were used to reverse transcribe the RNA input (roughly 0.5 to 1 ug). The CDR3 of TCR beta was amplified by immunoSEQ multiplex PCR across 54 Vbeta and 13 Jbeta. TCRdb reprocessed the immunoSEQ multiplex PCR reads with MiXCR, giving one entry per CDR3 protein. The data show more than 150,000 distinct CDR3 sequences, 90% to 97% seen once. The V gene end was trimmed by 6 bases and the J gene end by 5 bases; junction bases not matched to a gene: 10. CDR3 length equals 15 residues. Germline V CDR1 and CDR2: LGHNT, FRNRAP. This rearrangement joins TRBV12-5 to TRBJ2-1; TRBD1 matches 7 bases. What was sequenced was CD4+ T cells from PBMCs. This TCR derives from a human donor with Susac syndrome. In DNA, the CDR3 is TGTGCTAGTGGACTCCGACAGGGCTGGAACAATGAGCAGTTCTTC. Residues: CASGLRQGWNNEQFF.